The next 15 T cell receptor beta chains were all read from a single sample in a study of CXCR3-negative and CXCR3-positive naive CD8 T cells. The TRB libraries of cDNA were built by UMI-labeled 5' RACE. No DNA is given; TCRdb re-called the 5' RACE reads and lists each CDR3 protein once. The sample spans 45,000 to 65,000 distinct CDR3 sequences; the ten largest clones claim less than 1.6%. Input material: naive CXCR3- CD8+ T cells from blood. Subset specified: CD45RO-CCR7+CD27+CD95- naive CD8+ T cells lacking CXCR3 (TNR3-). Every receptor here comes from a human donor in good health. Some clones in this sample may be carry-over from other donors' samples.

The V and J genes are TRBV9 and TRBJ2-7; TCRdb calls TRBD1, which cannot be checked without DNA. This CDR3 spans 15 amino acids. Germline CDR1 SGDLS, CDR2 YYNGEE. CDR3 protein: CASSVGQVPSYEQYF.

The rearrangement joins TRBV20-1 to TRBJ2-5; the TCRdb D gene call, TRBD1, has no DNA to confirm it. The CDR3 loop spans 15 amino acids. Germline V gives CDR1 DFQATT, CDR2 SNEGSKA (reference sequence). This CDR3 reads CSAREAGTVGETQYF.

The rearrangement uses TRBV6-6 and TRBJ2-5. The CDR3 length is 16 residues. Germline CDR1 reads MNHNY; CDR2 reads SVGAGI (reference sequence). The CDR3 region is CASSLSDARLGETQYF.

The rearrangement uses TRBV7-2 and TRBJ2-3; TCRdb proposes TRBD2, but this gene call is untestable without DNA. The CDR3 runs 17 residues. CDR1 is SGHTA and CDR2 is FQGNSA in the germline V gene. CDR3 protein: CASSFTPSGGAEDTQYF. The full variable domain, rest sourced from reference TRBV7-2 and TRBJ2-3, is GAGVSQSPSNKVTEKGKDVELRCDPISGHTALYWYRQSLGQGLEFLIYFQGNSAPDKSGLPSDRFSAERTGGSVSTLTIQRTQQEDSAVYLCASSFTPSGGAEDTQYFGPGTRLTVL.

The rearrangement joins TRBV7-2 to TRBJ2-7. The CDR3 runs to 14 residues. Germline V lookup: CDR1 SGHTA, CDR2 FQGNSA. The CDR3 protein is CASSRAISTYEQYF. The variable domain in full, completed from reference TRBV7-2 and TRBJ2-7, reads GAGVSQSPSNKVTEKGKDVELRCDPISGHTALYWYRQSLGQGLEFLIYFQGNSAPDKSGLPSDRFSAERTGGSVSTLTIQRTQQEDSAVYLCASSRAISTYEQYFGPGTRLTVT.

The chain has TRBV6-5 and TRBJ2-2. This CDR3 is 13 amino acids long. Germline loops: CDR1 MNHEY, CDR2 SVGAGI. The CDR3 here is CASFPTNIGELFF.

The chain links TRBV29-1 to TRBJ2-1; as DNA is missing, the TRBD1 call by TCRdb cannot be tested. The CDR3 runs 15 residues. Germline loops: CDR1 SQVTM, CDR2 ANQGSEA. The CDR3 spells CSVERLGRGVEEQFF.

The chain joins TRBV4-2 to TRBJ1-1. The CDR3 runs to 15 residues. The germline V gene encodes CDR1 LGHNA and CDR2 YNFKEQ. CDR3 sequence reads: CASSQDRITNTEAFF.

The V and J genes are TRBV2 and TRBJ1-2; TCRdb reports TRBD1, a call that lacks DNA to check it against. There are 13 residues in the CDR3. Germline V gene data show CDR1 as SNHLY and CDR2 as FYNNEI. Here the CDR3 reads CASIRDRDYGYTF.

The rearrangement links TRBV28 to TRBJ2-2; without DNA, the TCRdb call of TRBD1 cannot be checked. CDR1 is MDHEN and CDR2 is SYDVKM in the germline V gene. The CDR3 is 13 amino acids. The chain's CDR3 is CASNEQGSGELFF.

The chain couples TRBV5-6 to TRBJ2-3. The germline V gene encodes CDR1 SGHDT and CDR2 YYEEEE. This CDR3 is 12 amino acids long. The chain's CDR3 is CASSLVADTQYF.

The V gene is TRBV6-5, the J gene TRBJ2-3; checking the TCRdb D call of TRBD2 is not possible without DNA. The CDR3 length is 16 residues. CDR1 and CDR2 from the germline V gene are MNHEY and SVGAGI. CDR3 residues: CASTSGGFLSTDTQYF.

J is TRBJ1-2 and V is TRBV5-6; TCRdb names TRBD1, which stays unverified in the absence of DNA. Germline V CDR1 and CDR2: SGHDT, YYEEEE. This CDR3 has 16 amino acids. The CDR3 here is CASSLVGQGRGYGYTF.

The CDR3 loop reads CSAVVQEYSPLHF. The chain is built from TRBV20-1 and TRBJ1-6; TCRdb proposes TRBD1, but this gene call is untestable without DNA. The CDR3 runs 13 residues. Per the germline V gene, CDR1 is DFQATT and CDR2 is SNEGSKA (reference sequence).

The chain recombines TRBV28 with TRBJ1-2; TCRdb's assignment of TRBD1 cannot be checked, as there is no DNA. The CDR3 sequence is 15 residues long. Germline V gives CDR1 MDHEN, CDR2 SYDVKM. CDR3 in amino acids: CASSFYSGQPYGYTF.